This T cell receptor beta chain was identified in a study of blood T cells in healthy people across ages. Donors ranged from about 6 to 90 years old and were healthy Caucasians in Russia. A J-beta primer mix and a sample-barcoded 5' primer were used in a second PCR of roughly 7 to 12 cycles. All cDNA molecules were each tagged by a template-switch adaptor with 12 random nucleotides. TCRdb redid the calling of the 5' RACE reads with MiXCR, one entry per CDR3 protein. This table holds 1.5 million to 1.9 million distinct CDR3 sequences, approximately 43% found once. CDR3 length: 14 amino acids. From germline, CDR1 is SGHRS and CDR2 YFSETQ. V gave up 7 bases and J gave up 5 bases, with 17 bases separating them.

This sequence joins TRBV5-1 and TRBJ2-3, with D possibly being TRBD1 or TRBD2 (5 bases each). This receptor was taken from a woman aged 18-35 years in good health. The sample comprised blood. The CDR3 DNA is TGCGCCAGCTTCGAGGGGAACCCTCAAGATACGCAGTATTTT. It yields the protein CASFEGNPQDTQYF.